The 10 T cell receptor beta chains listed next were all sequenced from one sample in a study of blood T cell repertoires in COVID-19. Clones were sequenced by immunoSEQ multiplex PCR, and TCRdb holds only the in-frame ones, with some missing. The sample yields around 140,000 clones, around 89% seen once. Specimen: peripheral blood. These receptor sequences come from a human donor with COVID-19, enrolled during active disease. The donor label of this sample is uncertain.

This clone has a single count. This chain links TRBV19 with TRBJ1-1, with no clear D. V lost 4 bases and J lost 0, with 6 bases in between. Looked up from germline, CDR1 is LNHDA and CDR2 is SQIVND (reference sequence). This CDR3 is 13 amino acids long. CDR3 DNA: TGTGCCAGTAGTACTCAGGTGAACACTGAAGCTTTCTTT. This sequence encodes CASSTQVNTEAFF.

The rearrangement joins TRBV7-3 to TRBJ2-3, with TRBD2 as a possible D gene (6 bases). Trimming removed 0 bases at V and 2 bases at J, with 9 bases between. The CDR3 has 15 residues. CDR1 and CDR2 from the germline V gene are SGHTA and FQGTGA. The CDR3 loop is CASSLTGGITDTQYF. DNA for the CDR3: TGTGCCAGCAGCTTAACGGGGGGAATCACAGATACGCAGTATTTT.

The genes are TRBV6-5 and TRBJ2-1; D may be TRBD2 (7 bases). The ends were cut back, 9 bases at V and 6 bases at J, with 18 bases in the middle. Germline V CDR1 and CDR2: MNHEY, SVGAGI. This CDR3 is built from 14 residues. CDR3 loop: CARGAGESRNEQFF. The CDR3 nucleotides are TGTGCCAGGGGGGCGGGAGAAAGTCGCAATGAGCAGTTCTTC.

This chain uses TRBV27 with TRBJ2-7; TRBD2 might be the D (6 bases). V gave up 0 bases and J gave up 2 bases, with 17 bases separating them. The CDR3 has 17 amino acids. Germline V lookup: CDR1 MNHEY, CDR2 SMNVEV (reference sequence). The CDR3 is CASSLSPLSGETYEQYF. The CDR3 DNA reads TGTGCCAGCAGTTTATCCCCCCTTTCGGGGGAAACCTACGAGCAGTACTTC.

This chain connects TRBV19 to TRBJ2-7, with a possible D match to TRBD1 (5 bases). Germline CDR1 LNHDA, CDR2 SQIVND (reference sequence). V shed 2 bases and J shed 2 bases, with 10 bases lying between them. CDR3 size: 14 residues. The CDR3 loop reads CASSIQGGPYEQYF. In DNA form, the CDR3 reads TGTGCCAGTAGTATACAGGGCGGTCCCTACGAGCAGTACTTC.

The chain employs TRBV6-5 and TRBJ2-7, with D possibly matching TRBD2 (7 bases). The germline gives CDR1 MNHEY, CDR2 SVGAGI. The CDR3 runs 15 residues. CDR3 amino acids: CACGRGGNSGYEQYF. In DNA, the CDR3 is TGTGCTTGTGGTAGGGGGGGGAACTCTGGCTACGAGCAGTACTTC.

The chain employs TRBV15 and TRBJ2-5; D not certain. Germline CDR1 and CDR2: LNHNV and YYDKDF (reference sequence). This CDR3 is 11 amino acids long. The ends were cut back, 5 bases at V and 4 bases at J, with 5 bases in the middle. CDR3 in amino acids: CATSGIETQYF. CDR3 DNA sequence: TGTGCCACCAGCGGCATAGAGACCCAGTACTTC.

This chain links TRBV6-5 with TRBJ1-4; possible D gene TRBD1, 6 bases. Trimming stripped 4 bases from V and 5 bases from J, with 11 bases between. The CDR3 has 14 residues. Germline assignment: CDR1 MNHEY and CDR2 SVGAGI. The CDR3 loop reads CASSSGVRNEKLFF. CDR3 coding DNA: TGTGCCAGCAGTTCAGGGGTCCGCAATGAAAAACTGTTTTTT.

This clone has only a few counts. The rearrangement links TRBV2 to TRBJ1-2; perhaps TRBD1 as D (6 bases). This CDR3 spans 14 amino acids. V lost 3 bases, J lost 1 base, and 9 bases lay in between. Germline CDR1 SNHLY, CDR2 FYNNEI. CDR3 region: CASSELRGNYGYTF. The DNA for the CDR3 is TGTGCCAGCAGTGAGCTCAGGGGTAACTATGGCTACACCTTC. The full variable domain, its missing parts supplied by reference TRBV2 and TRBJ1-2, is EPEVTQTPSHQVTQMGQEVILRCVPISNHLYFYWYRQILGQKVEFLVSFYNNEISEKSEIFDDQFSVERPDGSNFTLKIRSTKLEDSAMYFCASSELRGNYGYTFGSGTRLTVV.

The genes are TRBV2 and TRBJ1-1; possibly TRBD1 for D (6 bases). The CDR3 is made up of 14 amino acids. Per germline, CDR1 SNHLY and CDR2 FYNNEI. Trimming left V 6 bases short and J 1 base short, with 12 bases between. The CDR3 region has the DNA TGTGCCAGCAGCGCACAGGGAACGAACACTGAAGCTTTCTTT. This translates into CASSAQGTNTEAFF.